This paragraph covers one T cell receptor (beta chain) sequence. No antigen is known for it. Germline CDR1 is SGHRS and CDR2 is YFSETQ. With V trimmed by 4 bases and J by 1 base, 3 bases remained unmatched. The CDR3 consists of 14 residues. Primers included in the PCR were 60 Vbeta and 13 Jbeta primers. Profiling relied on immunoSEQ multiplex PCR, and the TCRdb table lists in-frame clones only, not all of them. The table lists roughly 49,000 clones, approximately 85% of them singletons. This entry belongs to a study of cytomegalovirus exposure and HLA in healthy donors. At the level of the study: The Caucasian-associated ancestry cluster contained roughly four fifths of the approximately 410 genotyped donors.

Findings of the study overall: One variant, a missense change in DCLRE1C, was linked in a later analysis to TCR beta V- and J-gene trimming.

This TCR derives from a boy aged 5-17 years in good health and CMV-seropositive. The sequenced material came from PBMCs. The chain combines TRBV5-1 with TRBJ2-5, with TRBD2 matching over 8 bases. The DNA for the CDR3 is TGCGCCAGCAGCCCCACTAGCGGCCAAGAGACCCAGTACTTC. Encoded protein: CASSPTSGQETQYF.